This T cell receptor beta chain was retrieved from a study of blood T cell repertoires in COVID-19. Study overall: In each case, the material was cDNA or gDNA derived from T cells, B-cell-depleted T cells, or PBMCs.

The ends lost 6 bases at V and 7 bases at J; junction bases unmatched: 13. The germline V gene has CDR1 ENHRY and CDR2 SYGVKD. The CDR3 consists of 16 residues. Original handling: Amplification of reference gene primers was used by the study to estimate nucleated cell counts. The table came from immunoSEQ multiplex PCR; TCRdb's copy has only in-frame clones and leaves some out. The V and J calls and the clone size are those of that table, but D and trimming were determined from the DNA. The table shows around 110,000 clones, with 90% occurring only once. Sequencing was performed on peripheral blood. This TCR derives from a human donor with active COVID-19. The donor label of this sample is uncertain. This chain links TRBV10-3 with TRBJ2-1, with 9 bases lining up with TRBD1. The CDR3 region has the DNA TGTGCCATCAGCGGAGCTATGGACAGGGGATCTAATGAGCAGTTCTTC. It translates to CAISGAMDRGSNEQFF.